This T cell receptor (beta chain) derives from a study of response to subunit inactivated influenza vaccine. This CDR3 is 15 amino acids long. CDR1 is KGHSH, CDR2 LQKENI, per germline. V dropped 3 bases and J dropped 9; count of bases not matched to a gene: 9. TCRdb reanalysed the RT-PCR reads using MiXCR and keeps one entry per CDR3 protein. The sample includes about 620,000 distinct CDR3 sequences, 11% of them seen just once. The data also belong to a second study, concerning T cells expressing NK-cell markers. As reported in that work: Scientists made TCR beta cDNA using 5'RACE template switching with UMIs. Underlying the TCR beta repertoires were sorted CD3+CD56+NKG2C+, CD3+CD56+NKG2C- and CD3+CD56-NKG2C+ T cells. Once again these clonotypes came out on top in the CD3+CD56-NKG2C+ fraction of a handful of donors.

This sequence joins TRBV18 and TRBJ2-1, with 9 positions matching TRBD1. The sequences come from PBMCs from blood, collected on the day of vaccination. This receptor was taken from a man over 45 who received an inactivated influenza vaccine. CDR3 bases: TGTGCCAGCTCACCCGCGACAGGGGGTTCGGTTGAGCAGTTCTTC. Translation: CASSPATGGSVEQFF.